This is a list of T cell receptor beta chains from one sample in a study of T cells in Graves' hyperthyroidism and ophthalmopathy. TCRdb reprocessed the multiplex PCR reads via MiXCR and lists one record per CDR3 protein. The profile shows approximately 400,000 distinct CDR3 sequences, about 16% of them singletons. Sequenced sample: blood. The receptors stem from a woman aged 25 to 39 with Graves' hyperthyroidism. Each CDR3 is given with its conserved first and last residue. Clone size, where shown, is once, few, many, or a class for clones that have expanded.

many	TRBV28	CASRAGTSYNEQFF
few	TRBV12-3/TRBV12-4	CASSTDRANGYTF
many	TRBV29-1	CSVEVPKGTSGSRIDEQYF
-	TRBV6-1	CASSMDGIMNTEAFF
many	TRBV2	CASSGGDSRPYNEQFF
many	TRBV7-2	CASTAQGIPNEQFF
few	TRBV7-2	CASSFQASSYSEQFF
many	TRBV2	CASSYREGYEQYF
-	TRBV29-1	CSVAVDIYNEQFF
many	TRBV6-6	CASSYSKGGSYNEQFF
-	TRBV27	CTSSSMGYEQYF
few	TRBV20-1	CSARDLGREANYGYTF
many	TRBV3-1	CASSQETEVAANEQFF
many	TRBV7-9	CASSPRLAGGVNEQFF
-	TRBV7-9	CASSLGTARSGEQYF
few	TRBV19	CASSKGGQATDTQYF
-	TRBV6-2/TRBV6-3	CASSYPGGTGKFF
many	TRBV29-1	CSVAPGQGDRYTF
few	TRBV19	CASSRVLTSYEQYF
many	TRBV6-1	CASSAFSGRGTDTQYF
many	TRBV7-2	CASSLVLAGELFF
many	TRBV20-1	CSAKGGGDRVYEQYF
-	TRBV12-5	CASGLGRGQETQYF
many	TRBV20-1	CSARGYEQYF
-	TRBV27	CASSPGGADNQPQHF
many	TRBV6-1	CASIPLLTGTYEQYF
many	TRBV11-3	CASSSTSHSLDNEQFF
many	TRBV28	CASSFRTSGRGTYEQYF
many	TRBV27	CASSYLGGQGTTNSPLHF
many	TRBV7-9	CASSLWGQGSSYEQYF
-	TRBV29-1	CSVEGGRGADTQYF
-	TRBV19	CASSIGGPGVTDTQYF
many	TRBV10-3	CATVPGTSRLGTQYF
many	TRBV5-1	CASSLVMATGELFF
many	TRBV11-2	CASSLEPGQGNQPQHF
few	TRBV20-1	CSARDQGQGKNIQYF
-	TRBV6-1	CASSATSVTYNEQFF
-	TRBV14	CASSQRASGANVLTF
-	TRBV6-6	CASSYLSSTEAFF
few	TRBV29-1	CSVEEGTSGADTQYF
few	TRBV20-1	CSAGNKYNEQFF
few	TRBV19	CASSIYPGSNTEAFF
-	TRBV4-1	CASSLIPRSYNEQFF
many	TRBV5-1	CASSTSGGEYNEQFF
-	TRBV6-2/TRBV6-3	CASSTLDRGFHEQYF
-	TRBV19	CATSLSSYNEQFF
few	TRBV6-4	CASSPKGLADSGELFF
-	TRBV6-1	CASRLDRNQPQHF
few	TRBV19	CASSPRQGYVDEQYF
many	TRBV20-1	CSAPGTSGRAGTYEQYF
-	TRBV5-1	CASSLAGRVAGFGYNEQFF
-	TRBV3-1	CASSQRGPVRLSGEQYF
many	TRBV27	CASREGWSTDTQYF
many	TRBV5-1	CASSFSGNEQYF